Below are 20 T cell receptor beta chains sequenced from a single sample in a study of T cells after yellow fever vaccination. TCRdb analysed the 5' RACE reads with MiXCR anew, one entry per CDR3 protein. The table lists 400,000 or so distinct CDR3 sequences, approximately 5.7% of them singletons. The sequences come from PBMCs, collected 5 days after the yellow fever booster vaccination. The receptors were sampled from a man under 40 who received the YFV17D yellow fever vaccine.

This clonotype appeared many times. V is TRBV5-1 and J is TRBJ2-7; 7 bases map to TRBD1. The V gene's germline CDR1 is SGHRS and CDR2 YFSETQ. V lost 4 bases to trimming and J lost 2 bases; unmatched junction nucleotides: 3. There are 13 residues in the CDR3. CDR3 DNA: TGCGCCAGCAGCACCGACAGGGCCTACGAGCAGTACTTC. The encoded protein is CASSTDRAYEQYF.

This clonotype has at least ten counts. The chain couples TRBV28 to TRBJ2-1, with D perhaps TRBD2 (6 bases). Trimming removed 6 bases from V and 0 bases from J, with 9 bases in between. Germline V lookup: CDR1 MDHEN, CDR2 SYDVKM. This CDR3 spans 14 amino acids. The CDR3 DNA reads TGTGCCAGCAGGGGCGGGACCTCCTACAATGAGCAGTTCTTC. This codes for CASRGGTSYNEQFF.

The chain uses TRBV5-4 and TRBJ2-4, with D uncertain. This CDR3 contains 12 residues. CDR1 is SGHNT and CDR2 is YYREEE in the germline V gene (reference sequence). With 0 bases removed from V and 8 bases from J, the gap between germline ends came to 6 bases. CDR3 residues: CASSLGGHIQYF. The DNA for the CDR3 is TGTGCCAGCAGCTTGGGAGGTCACATTCAGTACTTC.

There are a few counts of this clonotype. This chain connects TRBV10-3 to TRBJ2-7; 13 bases match TRBD2. The length of the CDR3 is 15 residues. Trimming removed 2 bases from V and 5 bases from J; junction bases left unmatched: 3. CDR1 is ENHRY and CDR2 is SYGVKD in the germline V gene. CDR3 loop: CAISETTSGRNEQYF. The CDR3 nucleotides read TGTGCCATCAGTGAGACGACTAGCGGGAGGAACGAGCAGTACTTC.

The J gene is TRBJ2-5, the V gene TRBV20-1; 11 nucleotides match TRBD1. The CDR3 covers 16 residues. Germline values: CDR1 DFQATT, CDR2 SNEGSKA (reference sequence). This CDR3 reads CCSARAGTGGIGTQYF. The DNA for the CDR3 is TGCTGTTCAGCACGGGCCGGGACAGGGGGTATTGGGACCCAGTACTTC.

This clonotype has only a few counts. This sequence joins TRBV19 and TRBJ1-5, with 11 bases identical to TRBD1. With 6 bases clipped from V and 1 base from J, the junction kept 2 bases outside the gene matches. This CDR3 has 15 residues. Germline-derived CDR1 and CDR2 are LNHDA and SQIVND (reference sequence). The CDR3 loop reads CASRRTGGSNQPQHF. CDR3 nucleotides: TGTGCCAGTAGAAGGACAGGGGGCAGCAATCAGCCCCAGCATTTT.

Only a few counts were recorded for this clonotype. The V gene is TRBV5-1, the J gene TRBJ2-5; maybe TRBD2 (6 bases). CDR1 is SGHRS, CDR2 YFSETQ, per germline. Trimming removed 0 bases at V and 2 bases at J, with 14 bases between. The CDR3 consists of 16 residues. CDR3 nucleotides: TGCGCCAGCAGCTTGGTGGGCGGGAACCTTCAAGAGACCCAGTACTTC. This gives the protein CASSLVGGNLQETQYF.

The V gene is TRBV7-2, the J gene TRBJ2-1; D is uncertain. Germline V gene data show CDR1 as SGHTA and CDR2 as FQGNSA. This CDR3 has 15 residues. V was shortened by 0 bases and J by 7 bases, with 13 bases between the two germline ends. The CDR3 region is CASSLARLGPNEQFF. The CDR3, as DNA: TGTGCCAGCAGCTTAGCGCGACTCGGCCCAAATGAGCAGTTCTTC.

This clonotype was detected only a few times. V usage is TRBV18 and J usage is TRBJ2-7; D tentatively fits TRBD1 or TRBD2 (5 bases each). Per germline, CDR1 KGHSH and CDR2 LQKENI. CDR3 length: 15 amino acids. The V and J ends lost 3 bases and 5 bases respectively, with 17 bases between them. The chain's CDR3 is CASSPPGREINEQYF. The CDR3 DNA sequence: TGTGCCAGCTCACCGCCGGGACGTGAAATTAACGAGCAGTACTTC.

This clonotype was detected once. Possible read error: a much larger clone is one base away. The chain has TRBV4-1 and TRBJ2-1; 7 nucleotides match TRBD1. Germline CDR1 and CDR2: MGHRA and YSYEKL. The CDR3 has 14 residues. The CDR3 sequence: CASSRQGPYDEQFF. CDR3 bases: TGCGCCAGCAGCCGACAGGGCCCCTACGATGAGCAGTTCTTC.

This clonotype was seen more than once but under ten times. V is TRBV14 and J is TRBJ1-3; 7 bases match TRBD1. There are 16 residues in the CDR3. In germline, CDR1 is SGHDN, CDR2 FVKESK. After removal of 5 bases from V and 0 bases from J, the junction contained 7 bases not matched to a gene. The CDR3 DNA sequence: TGTGCCAGCAGCACCTGGACAGGCATCTCTGGAAACACCATATATTTT. Translated, it gives CASSTWTGISGNTIYF.

This clonotype was seen only a few times. The CDR3 nucleotides are TGTGCCAGTAATATCCGATGGGGAGGGAGACTAGCGGGAGAGATCGGGGAGCTGTTTTTT. As protein: CASNIRWGGRLAGEIGELFF. The J gene is TRBJ2-2, the V gene TRBV14, with 12 bases aligning to TRBD2. After removal of 9 bases from V and 7 bases from J, the junction contained 24 bases not matched to a gene. Germline lookup yields CDR1 SGHDN and CDR2 FVKESK. The CDR3 totals 20 residues.

This clonotype was seen a few times. V gene TRBV7-2 combines with J gene TRBJ2-1; the match to TRBD2 covers 9 bases. V gave up 5 bases and J gave up 9 bases; unmatched junction bases: 14. The length of the CDR3 is 16 residues. Germline lookup yields CDR1 SGHTA and CDR2 FQGNSA. CDR3: CASSLSGVAGVVEQFF. CDR3 coding DNA: TGTGCCAGCAGCCTCAGTGGGGTAGCGGGAGTCGTTGAGCAGTTCTTC.

This clonotype occurred many times. The chain links TRBV5-1 to TRBJ2-7; tentative D call: TRBD2 (6 bases). V was pared by 3 bases and J by 6 bases, with 25 bases between. Germline V gene sequence: CDR1 SGHRS, CDR2 YFSETQ. The CDR3 contains 17 residues. The CDR3 bases are TGCGCCAGCAGCTCGGTTGGGGGACGTCCGGGGGTAGTCGAGCAGTACTTC. This codes for CASSSVGGRPGVVEQYF.

The chain uses TRBV5-6 and TRBJ2-1; 7 bases map to TRBD2. Looked up from germline, CDR1 is SGHDT and CDR2 is YYEEEE. Losses at the gene ends were 4 bases for V and 7 bases for J; bases not matched to a gene: 14. This CDR3 is built from 16 residues. CDR3: CASSLMTKREHNEQFF. CDR3 nucleotides: TGTGCCAGCAGCCTGATGACTAAGCGGGAACATAATGAGCAGTTCTTC.

This clonotype came up many times. The chain combines TRBV7-2 with TRBJ1-1; 7 nucleotides agree with TRBD1. There are 14 residues in the CDR3. Per the germline V gene, CDR1 is SGHTA and CDR2 is FQGNSA. Trimming removed 6 bases from V and 1 base from J; junction bases left unmatched: 5. This CDR3 is CASRTGTENTEAFF. The CDR3 coding sequence is TGTGCCAGCAGAACCGGGACAGAGAACACTGAAGCTTTCTTT.

The table lists this clonotype with a few counts. The chain couples TRBV7-3 to TRBJ1-2, with TRBD1 matching 8 bases. V was pared by 3 bases and J by 7 bases, with 10 bases of the junction left unmatched. CDR1 and CDR2 from the germline V gene are SGHTA and FQGTGA. This CDR3 comprises 15 residues. CDR3 coding DNA: TGTGCCAGCAGCTTCGGCCCGGGACAGGCAGGTGGCTACACCTTC. It specifies CASSFGPGQAGGYTF. The whole variable domain, remainder taken from reference TRBV7-3 and TRBJ1-2, is GAGVSQTPSNKVTEKGKYVELRCDPISGHTALYWYRQSLGQGPEFLIYFQGTGAADDSGLPNDRFFAVRPEGSVSTLKIQRTERGDSAVYLCASSFGPGQAGGYTFGSGTRLTVV.

This clonotype was counted a few times. The chain is built from TRBV19 and TRBJ2-7; D is perhaps TRBD2 (6 bases). This CDR3 comprises 21 residues. V lost 4 bases to trimming and J lost 2 bases, with 33 bases between them. The germline V gene has CDR1 LNHDA and CDR2 SQIVND (reference sequence). CDR3 nucleotides: TGTGCCAGTAGTACCCTACTCAGCCAGGTTAGCCCCTCGAAGCGGGCCTACGAGCAGTACTTC. Amino acid sequence: CASSTLLSQVSPSKRAYEQYF.

This clonotype was picked up a small number of times. This sequence joins TRBV20-1 and TRBJ2-3, with D possibly matching TRBD2 (6 bases). CDR3 length equals 13 residues. V shed 6 bases and J shed 6 bases, with 16 bases lying between them. Germline CDR1 and CDR2: DFQATT and SNEGSKA (reference sequence). CDR3 sequence reads: CSARRAGRDTQYF. The DNA for the CDR3 is TGCAGTGCCCGCAGGGCAGGGAGGGATACGCAGTATTTT.

This clonotype has more than one count but fewer than ten. J is TRBJ2-5 and V is TRBV6-2 or TRBV6-3, with a weak D call TRBD2 (6 bases). This CDR3 is 15 amino acids long. Per the germline V gene, CDR1 is MNHEY and CDR2 is SVGEGT. The ends were cut back, 4 bases at V and 2 bases at J, with 14 bases in the middle. In DNA, the CDR3 is TGTGCCAGCAGTTTCGCCGGGAGCGGTCAAGAGACCCAGTACTTC. It is translated as CASSFAGSGQETQYF.